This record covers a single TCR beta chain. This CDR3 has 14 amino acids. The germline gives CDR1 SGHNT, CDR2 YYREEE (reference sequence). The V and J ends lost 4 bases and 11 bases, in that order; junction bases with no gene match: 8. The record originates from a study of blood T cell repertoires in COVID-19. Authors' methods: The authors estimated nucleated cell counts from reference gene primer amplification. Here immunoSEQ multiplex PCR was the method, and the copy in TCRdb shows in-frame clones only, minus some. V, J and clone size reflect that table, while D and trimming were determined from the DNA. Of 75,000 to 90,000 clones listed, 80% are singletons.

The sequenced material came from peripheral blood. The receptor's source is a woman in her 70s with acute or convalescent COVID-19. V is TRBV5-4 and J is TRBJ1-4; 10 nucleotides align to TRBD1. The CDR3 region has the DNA TGTGCCAGCAGCGTGGACAGGGGGGACGAGAAACTGTTTTTT. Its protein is CASSVDRGDEKLFF. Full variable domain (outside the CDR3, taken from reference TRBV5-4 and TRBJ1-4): ETGVTQSPTHLIKTRGQQVTLRCSSQSGHNTVSWYQQALGQGPQFIFQYYREEENGRGNFPPRFSGLQFPNYSSELNVNALELDDSALYLCASSVDRGDEKLFFGSGTQLSVL.